These T cell receptor beta chains were read from a single sample in a study of cytomegalovirus exposure and HLA in healthy donors. TCRdb's copy holds only in-frame clones and misses some; the assay was immunoSEQ multiplex PCR. The table shows fewer than 200,000 clones, with roughly 78% occurring only once. Sequencing was performed on PBMCs. Receptor source: a man aged 35 to 55 in good health and CMV-seropositive. Each CDR3 is given with its conserved first and last residue. The D gene is left open where the match is weak. Clone size appears in some rows only: once, few, many, or a class for an expanded clone.

J gene,V gene,D gene,clone size,CDR3 protein,CDR3 DNA
TRBJ1-2,TRBV12-5,TRBD1,NA,CASGLAAGTGSNGYTF,TGTGCTAGTGGTTTGGCAGCGGGGACAGGCAGCAATGGCTACACCTTC
TRBJ1-6,TRBV19,NA,NA,CASSILGQYNSPLHF,TGTGCCAGTAGTATCCTCGGACAGTACAATTCACCCCTCCACTTT
TRBJ2-2,TRBV7-2,TRBD1,NA,CASRGFEGADTGELFF,TGTGCCAGCAGGGGGTTTGAGGGGGCCGACACCGGGGAGCTGTTTTTT
TRBJ2-7,TRBV5-3,NA,few,CARSLEPPPGGRYEQYF,TGTGCCAGAAGCTTGGAGCCCCCCCCAGGGGGGAGGTACGAGCAGTACTTC
TRBJ1-1,TRBV7-7,NA,NA,CASSLDSNTEAFF,TGTGCTAGCAGCCTCGACAGTAACACTGAAGCTTTCTTT
TRBJ2-2,TRBV19,TRBD1,NA,CASTPGQVQTGELFF,TGTGCCAGTACCCCCGGACAGGTTCAGACCGGGGAGCTGTTTTTT
TRBJ1-5,TRBV6-1,NA,NA,CASSEWVRVSNQPQHF,TGTGCCAGCAGTGAATGGGTGAGGGTAAGCAATCAGCCCCAGCATTTT
TRBJ2-7,TRBV30,TRBD2,NA,CAWKPREGHEQYF,TGTGCCTGGAAACCCCGGGAGGGCCACGAGCAGTACTTC
TRBJ1-2,TRBV5-4,NA,NA,CASSLEQAYGYTF,TGTGCCAGCAGCTTGGAACAGGCCTATGGCTACACCTTC
TRBJ2-1,TRBV30,TRBD2,NA,CAWSVQGTSGQFF,TGTGCCTGGAGTGTACAGGGGACTAGCGGGCAGTTCTTC
TRBJ2-5,TRBV5-1,TRBD1,NA,CASCPPGQGLETQYF,TGCGCCAGCTGCCCCCCGGGACAGGGTTTGGAGACCCAGTACTTC
TRBJ2-2,TRBV6-5,NA,NA,CASTLGAGPPGELFF,TGTGCCAGCACCCTAGGGGCGGGACCTCCCGGGGAGCTGTTTTTT
TRBJ1-6,TRBV19,TRBD1,NA,CATWDRVNSPLHF,TGTGCCACCTGGGACAGGGTAAATTCACCCCTCCACTTT
TRBJ2-5,TRBV29-1,TRBD1,NA,CSVAWTGPETQYF,TGCAGCGTTGCGTGGACAGGGCCCGAGACCCAGTACTTC
TRBJ2-7,TRBV7-2,TRBD1,NA,CASSEQATGFHEQYF,TGTGCCAGCAGCGAACAGGCGACAGGGTTCCACGAGCAGTACTTC
TRBJ2-7,TRBV6-6,TRBD1,NA,CASSYLDRDNYEQYF,TGTGCCAGCAGTTACCTGGACAGGGACAACTACGAGCAGTACTTC
TRBJ2-2,TRBV5-1,TRBD1,once,CASTPAGGNTGELFF,TGCGCCAGCACCCCGGCAGGGGGTAACACCGGGGAGCTGTTTTTT
TRBJ2-1,TRBV11-2,TRBD1,NA,CASSLGQGTFF,TGTGCCAGCAGCTTGGGACAGGGCACATTCTTC
TRBJ2-1,TRBV6-5,TRBD1,NA,CASSYAGGQDYNEQFF,TGTGCCAGCAGTTACGCTGGGGGACAGGATTATAATGAGCAGTTCTTC
TRBJ1-5,TRBV7-2,NA,NA,CASSPFVNQPQHF,TGTGCCAGCAGCCCCTTCGTCAATCAGCCCCAGCATTTT
TRBJ2-7,TRBV5-4,TRBD2,NA,CASSLWGLANEQYF,TGTGCCAGCAGCTTGTGGGGACTAGCAAACGAGCAGTACTTC
TRBJ2-7,TRBV15,TRBD1,NA,CATSRAGTGAYEQYF,TGTGCCACCAGCAGAGCCGGGACAGGGGCCTACGAGCAGTACTTC
TRBJ2-3,TRBV7-2,NA,NA,CASSYRQTSTDTQYF,TGTGCCAGCAGTTACAGACAGACTAGCACAGATACGCAGTATTTT
TRBJ2-2,TRBV7-7,NA,NA,CASSPGVLSGELFF,TGTGCTAGCAGCCCCGGGGTTCTCAGCGGGGAGCTGTTTTTT
TRBJ1-2,TRBV7-2,NA,NA,CASSLDSGYYTF,TGTGCCAGCAGCTTAGACTCGGGTTACTACACCTTC
TRBJ2-4,TRBV29-1,TRBD2,NA,CSAEGTSGGRSKNIQYF,TGCAGCGCTGAGGGGACTAGCGGGGGGAGGTCCAAAAACATTCAGTACTTC
TRBJ2-7,TRBV5-1,TRBD1,few,CASSPGQGAYEQYF,TGCGCCAGCAGCCCGGGACAGGGCGCCTACGAGCAGTACTTC
TRBJ2-2,TRBV4-3,TRBD2,NA,CASSPRSSGGVGELFF,TGCGCCAGCAGCCCCCGTTCTAGCGGGGGCGTCGGGGAGCTGTTTTTT
TRBJ2-1,TRBV5-1,NA,NA,CASSSPGQAGMVF,TGCGCCAGCAGCTCCCCGGGGCAGGCGGGAATGGTCTTC
TRBJ2-7,TRBV10-3,TRBD2,NA,CAISVLAEEQYF,TGTGCCATCAGTGTACTAGCGGAGGAGCAGTACTTC
TRBJ2-1,TRBV7-2,NA,NA,CASSPPPGEYNEQFF,TGTGCCAGCAGCCCTCCCCCGGGAGAGTACAATGAGCAGTTCTTC
TRBJ1-4,TRBV4-3,NA,few,CASSQGGRVQGPTNEKLFF,TGCGCCAGCAGCCAAGGGGGCAGGGTACAGGGACCAACTAATGAAAAACTGTTTTTT
TRBJ2-1,TRBV21-1,NA,NA,CASSKMGQGAVDEQFF,TGTGCCAGCAGCAAAATGGGACAGGGGGCGGTCGATGAGCAGTTCTTC
TRBJ2-7,TRBV1,NA,NA,CTSSQEVEWGGGEQYF,TGCACCAGCAGCCAAGAGGTCGAGTGGGGGGGCGGCGAGCAGTACTTC
TRBJ2-2,TRBV4-3,NA,NA,CASSRVRGGDANTGELFF,TGCGCCAGCAGCCGAGTGAGGGGCGGGGACGCGAACACCGGGGAGCTGTTTTTT
TRBJ1-1,TRBV29-1,NA,NA,CSVPGGAGTRTEAFF,TGCAGCGTCCCGGGGGGGGCAGGGACGAGGACTGAAGCTTTCTTT
TRBJ2-5,TRBV27,NA,NA,CASSYALRETQYF,TGTGCCAGCAGTTATGCTTTACGGGAGACCCAGTACTTC
TRBJ1-2,TRBV5-1,TRBD1,once,CASSLRTGLGGYTF,TGCGCCAGCAGCTTGAGGACAGGGTTGGGTGGCTACACCTTC
TRBJ1-2,TRBV9,TRBD1,NA,CASSVAPTGEGYTF,TGTGCCAGCAGCGTAGCACCGACAGGGGAGGGATACACCTTC
TRBJ2-3,TRBV6-5,NA,NA,CASTEGGTDTQYF,TGTGCCAGCACTGAGGGGGGCACAGATACGCAGTATTTT
TRBJ2-1,TRBV9,NA,NA,CASSVALRGGEDNEQFF,TGTGCCAGCAGCGTAGCTTTGAGGGGGGGGGAGGACAATGAGCAGTTCTTC
TRBJ2-7,TRBV4-2,NA,NA,CASSLGASSYEQYF,TGTGCCAGCAGCCTGGGGGCCTCCTCCTACGAGCAGTACTTC
TRBJ1-2,TRBV7-2,TRBD1,NA,CASSLEGARGYTF,TGTGCCAGCAGCTTGGAGGGGGCTCGTGGCTACACCTTC
TRBJ2-3,TRBV30,NA,few,CAWSFGKAADTQYF,TGTGCCTGGAGTTTCGGTAAGGCGGCAGATACGCAGTATTTT
TRBJ2-1,TRBV11-2,TRBD2,few,CASTIAGLQFF,TGTGCCAGCACCATAGCGGGGTTGCAGTTCTTC
TRBJ1-2,TRBV4-1,NA,NA,CASSPLSASPGYGYTF,TGCGCCAGCAGCCCCTTATCCGCGAGCCCCGGCTATGGCTACACCTTC
TRBJ1-5,TRBV10-3,NA,NA,CAISETVGNQPQHF,TGTGCCATCAGTGAAACAGTAGGCAATCAGCCCCAGCATTTT
TRBJ1-2,TRBV7-2,NA,NA,CASSPRGFYGYTF,TGTGCCAGCAGCCCGAGGGGGTTCTATGGCTACACCTTC
TRBJ2-1,TRBV5-1,NA,few,CASRSYNEQFF,TGCGCCAGCAGGTCTTACAATGAGCAGTTCTTC
TRBJ2-7,TRBV18,TRBD1,NA,CASSPGGQGEQYF,TGTGCCAGCTCACCAGGGGGACAGGGGGAGCAGTACTTC
TRBJ1-2,TRBV12-5,TRBD1,NA,CASGVDRGGYTF,TGTGCTAGTGGTGTTGACAGGGGCGGCTACACCTTC
TRBJ2-7,TRBV11-3,TRBD1,once,CASSPGRDRAFEQYF,TGTGCCAGCAGCCCGGGTAGGGACAGGGCTTTCGAGCAGTACTTC
TRBJ1-2,TRBV29-1,NA,NA,CSVARANYGYTF,TGCAGCGTTGCCCGGGCTAACTATGGCTACACCTTC
TRBJ1-1,TRBV19,NA,NA,CASSISLPTGGNTEAFF,TGTGCCAGTAGTATATCCCTCCCGACAGGAGGAAACACTGAAGCTTTCTTT
TRBJ2-3,TRBV4-1,TRBD2,NA,CASSQEWTSGYTDTQYF,TGCGCCAGCAGCCAAGAATGGACTAGCGGGTACACAGATACGCAGTATTTT